These 30 T cell receptor beta chains were all obtained from the same sample, sequenced in a study of shared clonotypes between healthy human individuals. Method: immunoSEQ multiplex PCR; TCRdb's copy keeps in-frame clones and lacks some. The sample consists of around 450,000 clones, 70% to 80% of them appearing once. Material: PBMCs. All receptors derive from a woman aged 40 to 49 in good health. Some clones in this sample may be carry-over from other donors' samples.

The chain uses TRBV13 and TRBJ1-2; TRBD1 aligns across 10 bases. Germline CDR1 PRHDT, CDR2 FYEKMQ (reference sequence). The CDR3 runs to 15 residues. With 5 bases clipped from V and 8 bases from J, the junction kept 11 bases outside the gene matches. The CDR3 loop is CASSPRDRGVGGYTF. The CDR3, as DNA: TGTGCCAGCAGCCCGCGGGACAGGGGAGTTGGCGGCTACACCTTC. Together with reference TRBV13 and TRBJ1-2, the CDR3 gives the full variable domain: AAGVIQSPRHLIKEKRETATLKCYPIPRHDTVYWYQQGPGQDPQFLISFYEKMQSDKGSIPDRFSAQQFSDYHSELNMSSLELGDSALYFCASSPRDRGVGGYTFGSGTRLTVV.

This chain connects TRBV7-3 to TRBJ2-1; 9 bases line up with TRBD1. This CDR3 is built from 13 residues. The germline gives CDR1 SGHTA, CDR2 FQGTGA. Unmatched junction bases numbered 3, after V lost 5 bases and J lost 7 bases. CDR3 region: CASSPGQGNEQFF. CDR3 bases: TGTGCCAGCAGCCCGGGACAGGGAAATGAGCAGTTCTTC.

This chain links TRBV6-5 with TRBJ1-6; possible D gene TRBD1, 6 bases. Trimming shortened V by 5 bases and J by 13 bases, and 18 bases separated the two germline ends. Germline V gene lookup returns CDR1 MNHEY and CDR2 SVGAGI. CDR3 length: 14 residues. CDR3 nucleotide sequence: TGTGCCAGCAGTGAAGATGCAGGGGAAGGCCCCCTCCACTTT. Protein sequence: CASSEDAGEGPLHF.

The chain links TRBV19 to TRBJ1-1; 9 nucleotides match TRBD1. This CDR3 comprises 15 residues. V lost 10 bases to trimming and J lost 0 bases; unmatched junction nucleotides: 9. Germline V gene lookup returns CDR1 LNHDA and CDR2 SQIVND (reference sequence). The CDR3 nucleotides read TGTGCCACGACCTGGACAGGGGCCATGAACACTGAAGCTTTCTTT. Its protein is CATTWTGAMNTEAFF.

The chain joins TRBV5-1 to TRBJ2-5; possibly TRBD2 for D (5 bases). Germline CDR1 is SGHRS and CDR2 is YFSETQ. There are 13 residues in the CDR3. V lost 4 bases to trimming and J lost 1 base, with 8 bases between them. The CDR3 loop is CASSPDFQETQYF. The CDR3 DNA reads TGCGCCAGCAGCCCGGACTTCCAAGAGACCCAGTACTTC.

The chain recombines TRBV29-1 with TRBJ1-2; 12 nucleotides align to TRBD1. The CDR3 sequence is 13 residues long. The junction had 2 bases not matched to a gene; V was cut back by 3 bases and J by 6 bases. CDR1 and CDR2 (germline): SQVTM, ANQGSEA. For the CDR3, the DNA is TGCAGCGTTGAGGGACAGGGGGCCGATGGCTACACCTTC. Translation gives CSVEGQGADGYTF.

V usage is TRBV7-2 and J usage is TRBJ2-1; the match to TRBD2 covers 11 bases. The CDR3 length is 16 residues. The trim removed 2 bases at V and 5 bases at J, leaving 5 bases unmatched. Germline-derived CDR1 and CDR2 are SGHTA and FQGNSA. CDR3 in DNA: TGTGCCAGCAGCTTATTCTCGGGACTAGCGGACAATGAGCAGTTCTTC. Protein product: CASSLFSGLADNEQFF.

This rearrangement joins TRBV19 to TRBJ2-3, with D unclear. This CDR3 has 13 amino acids. V lost 0 bases and J lost 1, with 2 bases in between. Germline V lookup: CDR1 LNHDA, CDR2 SQIVND (reference sequence). The CDR3 DNA reads TGTGCCAGTAGTATAGATCGCACAGATACGCAGTATTTT. Translation: CASSIDRTDTQYF.

The chain carries TRBV7-8 and TRBJ1-1; 7 bases line up with TRBD1. CDR3 length: 16 residues. The germline V gene has CDR1 SGHVS and CDR2 FQNEAQ. The V segment lost 5 bases and the J segment 2 bases; nucleotides outside the gene matches: 11. CDR3: CASSLTSTGSNTEAFF. CDR3 sequence (DNA): TGTGCCAGCAGCCTGACCTCGACAGGGAGTAACACTGAAGCTTTCTTT.

The chain links TRBV4-2 to TRBJ2-5; 7 nucleotides line up with TRBD2. The CDR3 loop spans 14 amino acids. Germline-derived CDR1 and CDR2 are LGHNA and YNFKEQ. CDR3 in amino acids: CAASGPTGQETQYF. The CDR3 bases are TGTGCGGCTAGCGGACCGACGGGCCAAGAGACCCAGTACTTC.

The chain uses TRBV27 and TRBJ1-4; D ambiguous. This CDR3 has 15 residues. Trimming shortened V by 3 bases and J by 5 bases, and 13 bases separated the two germline ends. The germline gives CDR1 MNHEY, CDR2 SMNVEV (reference sequence). The CDR3 region has the DNA TGTGCCAGCAGTTTTCACGGGCGTAGGAATGAAAAACTGTTTTTT. Translated, it gives CASSFHGRRNEKLFF.

The rearrangement joins TRBV7-3 to TRBJ1-1; D is unresolved. V was clipped by 2 bases and J by 0 bases, with 4 bases between them. Germline-derived CDR1 and CDR2 are SGHTA and FQGTGA. This CDR3 has 13 amino acids. The CDR3 DNA reads TGTGCCAGCAGCTTATGGATGAACACTGAAGCTTTCTTT. Its translation is CASSLWMNTEAFF. The variable domain in full, with the rest retrieved from reference TRBV7-3 and TRBJ1-1, is GAGVSQTPSNKVTEKGKYVELRCDPISGHTALYWYRQSLGQGPEFLIYFQGTGAADDSGLPNDRFFAVRPEGSVSTLKIQRTERGDSAVYLCASSLWMNTEAFFGQGTRLTVV.

V and J are TRBV5-8 and TRBJ1-5; the match to TRBD1 covers 9 bases. Trimming took 3 bases from V and 0 from J; bases not matched to a gene: 16. There are 20 residues in the CDR3. CDR1 and CDR2 from the germline V gene are SGHTS and YDEGEE. The CDR3 loop is CASSSYRGRLVYYSNQPQHF. CDR3 nucleotide sequence: TGTGCCAGCAGCTCATACAGGGGGCGTCTGGTGTATTATAGCAATCAGCCCCAGCATTTT.

The rearrangement joins TRBV4-1 to TRBJ2-3; 7 bases are shared with TRBD2. The CDR3 extends over 16 amino acids. CDR1 is MGHRA and CDR2 is YSYEKL in the germline V gene. V dropped 2 bases and J dropped 6; count of bases not matched to a gene: 11. The DNA for the CDR3 is TGCGCCAGCAGCCAACGTGGGAGGGCCGACGAGGATACGCAGTATTTT. Residues: CASSQRGRADEDTQYF.

This clone has only a few counts. V gene TRBV5-4 combines with J gene TRBJ1-1; perhaps TRBD1 as D (6 bases). The germline gives CDR1 SGHNT, CDR2 YYREEE (reference sequence). The CDR3 consists of 13 residues. The V and J ends lost 7 bases and 5 bases respectively, with 15 bases between them. CDR3 sequence reads: CASLVQGVTEAFF. CDR3 DNA: TGTGCCAGCCTCGTACAGGGTGTGACTGAAGCTTTCTTT.

J is TRBJ2-1 and V is TRBV11-2; D is perhaps TRBD1 (5 bases). Germline V gene lookup returns CDR1 SGHAT and CDR2 FQNNGV. There are 15 residues in the CDR3. Trimming removed 2 bases at V and 0 bases at J, with 8 bases between. The DNA of the CDR3 is TGTGCCAGCAGCTTATGGCAGGGCTCCTACAATGAGCAGTTCTTC. Its protein product is CASSLWQGSYNEQFF.

The chain couples TRBV6-6 to TRBJ2-1; D gene unclear. This CDR3 spans 15 amino acids. V lost 2 bases to trimming and J lost 0 bases, with 8 bases between them. In germline, CDR1 is MNHNY, CDR2 SVGAGI (reference sequence). CDR3 DNA sequence: TGTGCCAGCAGTTACGCGGCCGACTCCTACAATGAGCAGTTCTTC. Translation: CASSYAADSYNEQFF.

This sequence joins TRBV9 and TRBJ2-5; D perhaps matches TRBD1 (5 bases). The CDR3 spans 15 residues. Looked up from germline, CDR1 is SGDLS and CDR2 is YYNGEE. Trimming took off 0 bases at V and 3 bases at J, with 12 bases between the two ends. The CDR3 here is CASSVDGLGEETQYF. CDR3 nucleotides: TGTGCCAGCAGCGTAGACGGGCTAGGGGAAGAGACCCAGTACTTC.

The chain employs TRBV28 and TRBJ2-7; D unresolved. Trimming cost V 6 bases and J 3 bases, with 21 bases left between them. CDR3 length equals 16 residues. The germline CDR1 and CDR2 sequences are MDHEN and SYDVKM. For the CDR3, the DNA is TGTGCCAGCAGCCTCATTGGACGGAGTCGAGTCTACGAGCAGTACTTC. It encodes CASSLIGRSRVYEQYF.

This clone has only one observation. The chain combines TRBV5-4 with TRBJ2-1; 14 bases line up with TRBD2. CDR3 size: 17 residues. Germline V gene sequence: CDR1 SGHNT, CDR2 YYREEE (reference sequence). J lost 9 bases, V lost 0 bases, and 8 bases had no gene match. CDR3 bases: TGTGCCAGCAGCTTGGGATCAGGGACTAGCGGGAGATCTGAGCAGTTCTTC. This encodes CASSLGSGTSGRSEQFF.

About this clone itself: A much larger clone sits a single nucleotide away, making a read error possible. The same CDR3 arises from other DNA sequences in this sample as well. V gene TRBV27 combines with J gene TRBJ1-1; TRBD1 is a possible D gene (6 bases). The CDR3 runs 14 residues. CDR1 and CDR2 (germline): MNHEY, SMNVEV (reference sequence). The CDR3 region is CASSLSGGRTEAFF. In DNA form, the CDR3 reads TGTGCCAGCAGTTTATCGGGGGGGCGGACTGAGGCTTTCTTT.

There are a few counts of this clone. V and J are TRBV6-1 and TRBJ2-7, with 8 bases matching TRBD1. The germline CDR1 and CDR2 sequences are MNHNS and SASEGT. V lost 9 bases and J lost 2; bases outside the gene matches: 9. This CDR3 region has 14 residues. The CDR3 nucleotides are TGTGCCAGTGGGCTGGGGACAGGTGCCTACGAGCAGTACTTC. This sequence encodes CASGLGTGAYEQYF.

This sequence joins TRBV25-1 and TRBJ2-6; possibly TRBD1 for D (6 bases). There are 15 residues in the CDR3. Per the germline V gene, CDR1 is MGHDK and CDR2 is SYGVNS. The V and J ends lost 1 base and 3 bases respectively, with 7 bases between them. This CDR3 reads CASSEFRGGANVLTF. CDR3 nucleotides: TGTGCCAGCAGTGAATTCAGGGGTGGGGCCAACGTCCTGACTTTC.

The chain combines TRBV6-5 with TRBJ2-7, with D unresolved. Germline CDR1 and CDR2: MNHEY and SVGAGI. The CDR3 has 13 residues. Trimming left V 2 bases short and J 1 base short, with 6 bases between. The CDR3: CASSYDTSYEQYF. Written as DNA, the CDR3 is TGTGCCAGCAGTTACGACACTTCCTACGAGCAGTACTTC.

This chain links TRBV11-2 with TRBJ2-5; 12 positions match TRBD2. The germline CDR1 and CDR2 sequences are SGHAT and FQNNGV. Trimming cost V 5 bases and J 1 base; bases outside gene matches: 11. This CDR3 has 18 residues. In DNA, the CDR3 is TGTGCCAGCAGCCTTGGGACTAGCGGGCGCTACCCCCAAGAGACCCAGTACTTC. Translating it yields CASSLGTSGRYPQETQYF. The variable domain in full, with the rest retrieved from reference TRBV11-2 and TRBJ2-5, is EAGVAQSPRYKIIEKRQSVAFWCNPISGHATLYWYQQILGQGPKLLIQFQNNGVVDDSQLPKDRFSAERLKGVDSTLKIQPAKLEDSAVYLCASSLGTSGRYPQETQYFGPGTRLLVL.

The DNA for the CDR3 is TGTGCCAGCAGTTTACCCCGGACAGCCAAAGAGACCCAGTACTTC. Encoded protein: CASSLPRTAKETQYF. V and J are TRBV28 and TRBJ2-5; D might be TRBD1 (6 bases). Germline values: CDR1 MDHEN, CDR2 SYDVKM. This CDR3 has 15 residues. Between the trimmed V and J ends, which lost 2 bases and 3 bases, there was a span of 13 bases.

This clone was seen a single time. This chain joins TRBV25-1 and TRBJ2-5; D is possibly TRBD1 or TRBD2 (5 bases each). This CDR3 comprises 12 residues. Germline V gives CDR1 MGHDK, CDR2 SYGVNS. The V end was cut by 7 bases, the J end by 5 bases, with 11 bases between. The CDR3 nucleotides read TGTGCCAGCACGCCATGGGGGGAGACCCAGTACTTC. As protein: CASTPWGETQYF.

The chain is built from TRBV15 and TRBJ1-6; D gene unclear. The CDR3 consists of 18 residues. CDR1 is LNHNV and CDR2 is YYDKDF in the germline V gene (reference sequence). The germline V and J ends were trimmed by 0 bases and 0 bases, with 12 bases remaining between them. Here the CDR3 DNA reads TGTGCCACCAGCAGAGATGATGAATCGAGCTCCTATAATTCACCCCTCCACTTT. This sequence encodes CATSRDDESSSYNSPLHF.

The chain joins TRBV5-1 to TRBJ2-7, with 8 nucleotides matching TRBD2. The trim removed 0 bases at V and 5 bases at J, leaving 4 bases unmatched. From germline, CDR1 is SGHRS and CDR2 YFSETQ. The CDR3 consists of 14 residues. The CDR3 nucleotides are TGCGCCAGCAGCTTGGTCGGGAGGGCCGACGAGCAGTACTTC. This sequence encodes CASSLVGRADEQYF.

This clone was found a few times. V is TRBV11-2 and J is TRBJ2-1; TRBD1 might be the D (6 bases). CDR1 and CDR2 (germline): SGHAT, FQNNGV. The CDR3 is 16 residues long. Deletions cut 5 bases from V and 6 bases from J, with 20 bases between. CDR3 region: CASSLRADRSFNEQFF. For the CDR3, the DNA is TGTGCCAGCAGCCTACGGGCGGACAGATCATTCAATGAGCAGTTCTTC. The variable domain in full, with the rest retrieved from reference TRBV11-2 and TRBJ2-1, is EAGVAQSPRYKIIEKRQSVAFWCNPISGHATLYWYQQILGQGPKLLIQFQNNGVVDDSQLPKDRFSAERLKGVDSTLKIQPAKLEDSAVYLCASSLRADRSFNEQFFGPGTRLTVL.